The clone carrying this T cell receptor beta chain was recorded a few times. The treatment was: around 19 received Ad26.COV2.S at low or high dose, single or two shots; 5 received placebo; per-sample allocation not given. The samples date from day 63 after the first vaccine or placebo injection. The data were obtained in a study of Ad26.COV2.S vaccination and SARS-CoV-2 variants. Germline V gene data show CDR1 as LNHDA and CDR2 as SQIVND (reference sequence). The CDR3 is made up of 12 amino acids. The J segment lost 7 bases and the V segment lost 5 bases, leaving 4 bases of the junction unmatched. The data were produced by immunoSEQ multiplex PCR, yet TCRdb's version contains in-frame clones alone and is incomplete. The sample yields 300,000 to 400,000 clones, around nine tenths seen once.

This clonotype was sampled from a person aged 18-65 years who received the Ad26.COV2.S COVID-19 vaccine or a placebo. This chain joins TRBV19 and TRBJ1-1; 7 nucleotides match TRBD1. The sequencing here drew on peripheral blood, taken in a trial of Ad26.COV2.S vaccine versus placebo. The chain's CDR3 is CASSPGQDEAFF. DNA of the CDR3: TGTGCCAGTAGTCCCGGACAGGATGAAGCTTTCTTT. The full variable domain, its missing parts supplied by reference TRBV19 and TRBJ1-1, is DGGITQSPKYLFRKEGQNVTLSCEQNLNHDAMYWYRQDPGQGLRLIYYSQIVNDFQKGDIAEGYSVSREKKESFPLTVTSAQKNPTAFYLCASSPGQDEAFFGQGTRLTVV.